This TCR beta chain came from a study of blood T cell repertoires in COVID-19. Measured with immunoSEQ multiplex PCR; TCRdb has only the in-frame clones, and not every one. Of some 180,000 clones in the sample, roughly four fifths were seen once. CDR3 length: 16 amino acids. Trimming cost V 2 bases and J 7 bases, with 20 bases left between them. The germline V gene has CDR1 SNHLY and CDR2 FYNNEI. This sequence joins TRBV2 and TRBJ1-2, with D perhaps matching TRBD1 (5 bases). Material: peripheral blood. This sequence was found in a woman over 75 with COVID-19, enrolled during active disease. CDR3 sequence reads: CASSERGGGPAIGYTF. The CDR3 nucleotides read TGTGCCAGCAGTGAACGGGGCGGGGGACCCGCGATTGGCTACACCTTC. The variable domain in full, with the rest retrieved from reference TRBV2 and TRBJ1-2, is EPEVTQTPSHQVTQMGQEVILRCVPISNHLYFYWYRQILGQKVEFLVSFYNNEISEKSEIFDDQFSVERPDGSNFTLKIRSTKLEDSAMYFCASSERGGGPAIGYTFGSGTRLTVV.